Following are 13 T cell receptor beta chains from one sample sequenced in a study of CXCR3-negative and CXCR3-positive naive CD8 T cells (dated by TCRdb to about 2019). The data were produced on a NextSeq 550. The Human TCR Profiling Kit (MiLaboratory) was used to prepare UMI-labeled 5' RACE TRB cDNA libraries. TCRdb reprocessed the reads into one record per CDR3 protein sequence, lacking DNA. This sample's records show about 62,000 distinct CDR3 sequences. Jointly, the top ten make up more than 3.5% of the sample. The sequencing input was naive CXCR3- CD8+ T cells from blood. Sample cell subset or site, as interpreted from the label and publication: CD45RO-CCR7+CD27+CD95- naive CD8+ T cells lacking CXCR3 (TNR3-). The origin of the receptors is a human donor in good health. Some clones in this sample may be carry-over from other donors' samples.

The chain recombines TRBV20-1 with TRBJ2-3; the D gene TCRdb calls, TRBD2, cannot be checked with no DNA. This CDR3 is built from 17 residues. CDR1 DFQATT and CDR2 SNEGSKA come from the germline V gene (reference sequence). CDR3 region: CSARDKPTSGFADTQYF.

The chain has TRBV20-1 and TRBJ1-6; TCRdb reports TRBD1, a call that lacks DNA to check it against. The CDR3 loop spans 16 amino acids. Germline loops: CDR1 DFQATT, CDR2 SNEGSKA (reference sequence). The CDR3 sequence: CSARGITGPHNSPLHF.

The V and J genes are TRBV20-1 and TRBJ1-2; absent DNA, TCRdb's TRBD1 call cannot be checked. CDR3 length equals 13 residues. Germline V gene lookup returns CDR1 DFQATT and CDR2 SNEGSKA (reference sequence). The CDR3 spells CSATSTEHYGYTF.

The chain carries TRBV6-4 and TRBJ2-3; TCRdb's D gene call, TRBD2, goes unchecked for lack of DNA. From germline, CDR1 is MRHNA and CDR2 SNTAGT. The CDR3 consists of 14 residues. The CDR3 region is CASSDTSGTDTQYF.

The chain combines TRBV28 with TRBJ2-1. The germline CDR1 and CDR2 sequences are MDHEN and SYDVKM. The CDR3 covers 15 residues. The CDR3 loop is CASSPIGGSYNEQFF.

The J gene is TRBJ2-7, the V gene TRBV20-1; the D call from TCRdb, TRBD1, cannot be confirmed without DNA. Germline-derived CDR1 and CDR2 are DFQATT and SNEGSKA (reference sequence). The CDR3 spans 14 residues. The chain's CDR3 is CSARDTGPHYEQYF.

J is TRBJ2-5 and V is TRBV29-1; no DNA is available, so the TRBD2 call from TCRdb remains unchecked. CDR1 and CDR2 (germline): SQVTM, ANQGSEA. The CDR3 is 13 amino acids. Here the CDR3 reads CSINSGDQETQYF.

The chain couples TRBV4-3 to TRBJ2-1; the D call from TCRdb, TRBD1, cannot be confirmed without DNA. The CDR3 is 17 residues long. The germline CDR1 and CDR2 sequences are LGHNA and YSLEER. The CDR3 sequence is CASSQCAGESSYNEQFF.

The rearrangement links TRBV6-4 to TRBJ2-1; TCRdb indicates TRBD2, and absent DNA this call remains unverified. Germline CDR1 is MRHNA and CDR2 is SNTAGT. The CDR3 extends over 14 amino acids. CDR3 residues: CASSEGREDNEQFF.

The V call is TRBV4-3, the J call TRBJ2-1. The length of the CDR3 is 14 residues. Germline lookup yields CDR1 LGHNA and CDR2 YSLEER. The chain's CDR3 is CASSQDWTADEQFF.

CDR3 residues: CASSQVAGQSNEKLFF. The chain couples TRBV4-3 to TRBJ1-4. Germline V gene data show CDR1 as LGHNA and CDR2 as YSLEER. This CDR3 has 16 amino acids.

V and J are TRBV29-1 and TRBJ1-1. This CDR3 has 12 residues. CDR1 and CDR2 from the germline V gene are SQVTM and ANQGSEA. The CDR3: CSVEVQNTEAFF.

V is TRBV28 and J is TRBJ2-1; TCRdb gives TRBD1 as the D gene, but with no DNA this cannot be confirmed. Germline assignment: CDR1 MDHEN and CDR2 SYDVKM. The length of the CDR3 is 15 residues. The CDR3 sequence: CASSFTGTEYNEQFF.